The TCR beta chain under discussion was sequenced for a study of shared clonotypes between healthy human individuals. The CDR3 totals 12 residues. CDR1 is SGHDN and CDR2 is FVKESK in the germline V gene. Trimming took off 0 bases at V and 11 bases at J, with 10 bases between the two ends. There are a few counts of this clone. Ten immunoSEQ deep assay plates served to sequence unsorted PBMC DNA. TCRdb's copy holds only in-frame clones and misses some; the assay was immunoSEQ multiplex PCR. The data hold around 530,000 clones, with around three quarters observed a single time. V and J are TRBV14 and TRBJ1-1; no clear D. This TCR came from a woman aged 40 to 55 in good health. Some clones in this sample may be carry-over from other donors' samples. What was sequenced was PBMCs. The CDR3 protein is CASSQEAGLAFF. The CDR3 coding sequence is TGTGCCAGCAGCCAAGAGGCGGGTCTGGCTTTCTTT.